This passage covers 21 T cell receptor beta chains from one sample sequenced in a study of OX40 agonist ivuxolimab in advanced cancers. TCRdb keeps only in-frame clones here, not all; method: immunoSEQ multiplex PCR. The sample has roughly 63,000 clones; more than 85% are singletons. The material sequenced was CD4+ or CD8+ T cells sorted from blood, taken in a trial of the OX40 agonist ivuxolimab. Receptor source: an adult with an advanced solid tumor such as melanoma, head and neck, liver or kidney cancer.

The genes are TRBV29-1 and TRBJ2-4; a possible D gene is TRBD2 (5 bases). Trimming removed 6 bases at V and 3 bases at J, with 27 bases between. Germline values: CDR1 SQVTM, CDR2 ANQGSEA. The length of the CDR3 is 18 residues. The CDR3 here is CSVETSGLAKLGKNIQYF. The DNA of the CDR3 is TGCAGCGTCGAGACCTCGGGGTTAGCGAAATTGGGCAAAAACATTCAGTACTTC.

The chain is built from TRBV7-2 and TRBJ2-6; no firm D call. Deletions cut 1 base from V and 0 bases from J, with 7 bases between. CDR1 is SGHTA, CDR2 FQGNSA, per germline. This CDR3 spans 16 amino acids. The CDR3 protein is CASSLGAASGANVLTF. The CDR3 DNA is TGTGCCAGCAGCTTAGGGGCGGCCTCTGGGGCCAACGTCCTGACTTTC.

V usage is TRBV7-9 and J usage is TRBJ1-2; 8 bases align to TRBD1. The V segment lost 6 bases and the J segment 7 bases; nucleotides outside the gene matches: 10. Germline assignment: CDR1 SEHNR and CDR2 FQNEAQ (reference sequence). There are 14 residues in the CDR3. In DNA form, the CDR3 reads TGTGCCAGCAGTCCTCAGGGGGCGAGTTTTGGCTACACCTTC. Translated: CASSPQGASFGYTF. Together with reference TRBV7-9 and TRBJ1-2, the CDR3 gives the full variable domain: DTGVSQNPRHKITKRGQNVTFRCDPISEHNRLYWYRQTLGQGPEFLTYFQNEAQLEKSRLLSDRFSAERPKGSFSTLEIQRTEQGDSAMYLCASSPQGASFGYTFGSGTRLTVV.

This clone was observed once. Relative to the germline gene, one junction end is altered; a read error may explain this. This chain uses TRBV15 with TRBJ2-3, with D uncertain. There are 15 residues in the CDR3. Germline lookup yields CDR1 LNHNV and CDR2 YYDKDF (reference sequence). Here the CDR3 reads CATSRDPGSITQYFF. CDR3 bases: TGTGCCACCAGCAGAGACCCAGGATCTATAACGCAGTATTTCTTT.

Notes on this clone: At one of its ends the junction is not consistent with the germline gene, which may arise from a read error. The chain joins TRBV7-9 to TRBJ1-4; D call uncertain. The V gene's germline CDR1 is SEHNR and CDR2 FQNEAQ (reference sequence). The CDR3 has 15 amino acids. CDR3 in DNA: TGTGCCAGCAGCTTGTTCGGCGCAACTGATGAAAAACTGTTTTTT. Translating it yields CASSLFGATDEKLFF.

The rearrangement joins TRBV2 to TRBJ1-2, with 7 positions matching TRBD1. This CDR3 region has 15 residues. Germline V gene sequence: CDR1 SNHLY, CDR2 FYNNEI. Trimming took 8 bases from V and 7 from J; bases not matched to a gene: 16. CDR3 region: CASRGLTGSDGGYTF. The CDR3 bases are TGTGCCAGCCGGGGTCTGACAGGGTCGGACGGTGGCTACACCTTC.

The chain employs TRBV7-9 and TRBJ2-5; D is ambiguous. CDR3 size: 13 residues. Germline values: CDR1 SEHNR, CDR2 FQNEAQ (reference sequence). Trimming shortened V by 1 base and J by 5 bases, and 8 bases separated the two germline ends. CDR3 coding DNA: TGTGCCAGCAGCTTAGATGAGGTGGAGACCCAGTACTTC. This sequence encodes CASSLDEVETQYF. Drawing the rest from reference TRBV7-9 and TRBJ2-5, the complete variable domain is DTGVSQNPRHKITKRGQNVTFRCDPISEHNRLYWYRQTLGQGPEFLTYFQNEAQLEKSRLLSDRFSAERPKGSFSTLEIQRTEQGDSAMYLCASSLDEVETQYFGPGTRLLVL.

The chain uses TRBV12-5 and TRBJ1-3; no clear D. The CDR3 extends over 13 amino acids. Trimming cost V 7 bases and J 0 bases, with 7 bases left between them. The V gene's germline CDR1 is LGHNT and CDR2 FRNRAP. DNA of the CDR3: TGTGCTAGTGAGAGAAGCTCTGGAAACACCATATATTTT. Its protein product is CASERSSGNTIYF.

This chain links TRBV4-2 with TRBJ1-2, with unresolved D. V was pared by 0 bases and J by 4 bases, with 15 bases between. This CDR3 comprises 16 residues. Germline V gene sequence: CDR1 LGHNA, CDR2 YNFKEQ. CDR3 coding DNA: TGTGCCAGCAGCCAAGATCTTAGTAGGGAGGCCTATGGCTACACCTTC. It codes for CASSQDLSREAYGYTF.

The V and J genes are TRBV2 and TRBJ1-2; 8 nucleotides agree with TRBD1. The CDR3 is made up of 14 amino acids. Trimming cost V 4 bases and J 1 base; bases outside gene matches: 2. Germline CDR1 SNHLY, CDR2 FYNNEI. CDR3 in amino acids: CASSGQGHNYGYTF. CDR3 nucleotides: TGTGCCAGCAGTGGACAGGGGCATAACTATGGCTACACCTTC.

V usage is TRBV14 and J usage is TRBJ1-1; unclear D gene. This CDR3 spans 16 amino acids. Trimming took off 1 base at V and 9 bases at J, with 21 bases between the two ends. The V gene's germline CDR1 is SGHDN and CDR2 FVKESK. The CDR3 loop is CASSQAGRLLTEQAFF. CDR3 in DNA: TGTGCCAGCAGCCAAGCAGGTCGCTTATTGACCGAACAAGCTTTCTTT.

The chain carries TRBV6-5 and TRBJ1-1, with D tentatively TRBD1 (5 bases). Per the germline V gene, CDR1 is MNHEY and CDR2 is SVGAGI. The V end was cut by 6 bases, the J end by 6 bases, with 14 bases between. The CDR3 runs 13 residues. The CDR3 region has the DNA TGTGCCAGCAGCCCCGGCAGGGTGGCTGAAGCTTTCTTT. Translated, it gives CASSPGRVAEAFF.

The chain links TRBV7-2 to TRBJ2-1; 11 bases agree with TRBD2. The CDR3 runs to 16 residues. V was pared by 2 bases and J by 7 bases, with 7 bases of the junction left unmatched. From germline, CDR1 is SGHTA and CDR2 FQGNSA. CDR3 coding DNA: TGTGCCAGCAGCTTATGGGGGACTAGCGGACCGAATGAGCAGTTCTTC. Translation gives CASSLWGTSGPNEQFF.

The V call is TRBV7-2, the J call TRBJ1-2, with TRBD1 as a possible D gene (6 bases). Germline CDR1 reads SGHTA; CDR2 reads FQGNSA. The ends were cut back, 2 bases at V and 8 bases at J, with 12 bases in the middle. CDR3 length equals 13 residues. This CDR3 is CASSLTNREGYTF. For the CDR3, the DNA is TGTGCCAGCAGCTTAACAAACAGGGAGGGCTACACCTTC.

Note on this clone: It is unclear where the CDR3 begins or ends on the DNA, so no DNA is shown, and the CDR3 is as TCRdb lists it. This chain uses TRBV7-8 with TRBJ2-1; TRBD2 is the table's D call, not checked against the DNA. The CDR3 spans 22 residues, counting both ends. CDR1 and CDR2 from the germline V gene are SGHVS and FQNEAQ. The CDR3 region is CASSFGNGGLGLAGGSYNEQFF.

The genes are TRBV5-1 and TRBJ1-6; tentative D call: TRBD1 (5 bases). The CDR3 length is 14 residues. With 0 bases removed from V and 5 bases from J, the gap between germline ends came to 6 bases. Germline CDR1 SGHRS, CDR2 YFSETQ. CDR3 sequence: CASSLGQNNSPLHF. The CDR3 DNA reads TGCGCCAGCAGCTTGGGACAGAATAATTCACCCCTCCACTTT.

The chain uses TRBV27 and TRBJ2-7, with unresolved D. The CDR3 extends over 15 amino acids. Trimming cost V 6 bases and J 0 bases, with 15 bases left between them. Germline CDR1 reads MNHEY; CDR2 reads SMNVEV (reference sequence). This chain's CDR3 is CASSSPRTASYEQYF. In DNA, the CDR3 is TGTGCCAGCAGCTCCCCCCGGACGGCCTCCTACGAGCAGTACTTC.

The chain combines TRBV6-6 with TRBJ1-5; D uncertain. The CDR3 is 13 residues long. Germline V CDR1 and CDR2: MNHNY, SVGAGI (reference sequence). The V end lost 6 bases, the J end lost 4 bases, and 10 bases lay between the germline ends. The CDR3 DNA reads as TGTGCCAGCAGACCGGGAAGTAATCAGCCCCAGCATTTT. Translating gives CASRPGSNQPQHF.

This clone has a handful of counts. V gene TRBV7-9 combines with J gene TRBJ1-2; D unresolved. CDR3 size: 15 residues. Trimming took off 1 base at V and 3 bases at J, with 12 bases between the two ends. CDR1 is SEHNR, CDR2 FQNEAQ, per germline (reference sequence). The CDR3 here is CASSLGGGRDYGYTF. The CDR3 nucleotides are TGTGCCAGCAGCTTAGGGGGAGGTCGGGACTATGGCTACACCTTC. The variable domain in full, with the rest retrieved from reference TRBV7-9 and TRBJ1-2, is DTGVSQNPRHKITKRGQNVTFRCDPISEHNRLYWYRQTLGQGPEFLTYFQNEAQLEKSRLLSDRFSAERPKGSFSTLEIQRTEQGDSAMYLCASSLGGGRDYGYTFGSGTRLTVV.

The CDR3 reads CASSSSPRGVVEQYF. CDR3 DNA: TGTGCCAGCAGCTCCTCCCCCCGGGGGGTAGTCGAGCAGTACTTC. The V call is TRBV11-2, the J call TRBJ2-7; 7 bases line up with TRBD2. The V and J ends lost 4 bases and 6 bases, in that order; junction bases with no gene match: 12. CDR3 length: 15 amino acids. Germline lookup yields CDR1 SGHAT and CDR2 FQNNGV.

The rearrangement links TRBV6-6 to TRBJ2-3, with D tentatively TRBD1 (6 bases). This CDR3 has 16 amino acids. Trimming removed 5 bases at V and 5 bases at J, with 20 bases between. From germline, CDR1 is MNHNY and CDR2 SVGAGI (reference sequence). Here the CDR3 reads CASSATGTPKEDTQYF. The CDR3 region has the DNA TGTGCCAGCAGTGCCACCGGGACACCCAAGGAAGATACGCAGTATTTT.